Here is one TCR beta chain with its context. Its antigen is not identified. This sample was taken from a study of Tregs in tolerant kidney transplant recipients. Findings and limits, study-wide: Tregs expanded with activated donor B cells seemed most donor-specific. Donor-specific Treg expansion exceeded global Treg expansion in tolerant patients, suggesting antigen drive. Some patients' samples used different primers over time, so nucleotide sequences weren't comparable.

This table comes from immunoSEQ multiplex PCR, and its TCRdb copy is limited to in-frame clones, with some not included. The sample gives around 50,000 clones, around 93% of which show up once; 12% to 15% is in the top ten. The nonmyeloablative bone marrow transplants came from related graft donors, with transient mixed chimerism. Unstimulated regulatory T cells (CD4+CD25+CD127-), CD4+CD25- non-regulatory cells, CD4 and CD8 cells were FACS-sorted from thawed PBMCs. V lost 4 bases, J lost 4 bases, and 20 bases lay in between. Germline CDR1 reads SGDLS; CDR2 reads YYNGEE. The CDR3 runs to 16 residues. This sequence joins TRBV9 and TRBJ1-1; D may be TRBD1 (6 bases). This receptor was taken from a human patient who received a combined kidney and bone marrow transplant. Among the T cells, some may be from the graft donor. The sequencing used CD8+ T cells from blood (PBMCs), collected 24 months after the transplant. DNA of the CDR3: TGTGCCAGCAGCTCCCCAAAAGGGCTCAGGGGCACTGAAGCTTTCTTT. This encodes CASSSPKGLRGTEAFF.